The sample holds many counts of the clone carrying this T cell receptor (beta chain). CDR1 is KGHSH, CDR2 LQKENI, per germline. V shed 3 bases, J shed 5 bases, and the junction held 10 bases outside the gene matches. There are 16 residues in the CDR3. Carrying unique molecular identifiers, the cDNA also gained a universal primer site through template switching. TCRdb itself ran the 5' RACE reads through MiXCR, one entry per CDR3 protein. The table has 550,000 to 700,000 distinct CDR3 sequences, 9% to 10% seen once. These data are taken from a study of identical twins. The donors were all healthy and Caucasian. This sample was also put to use in a study of yellow fever vaccine responses in identical twins. That paper notes: Twins' vaccine T cell response reportedly gave the appearance of partial convergence and partial personalization.

Sequenced input: PBMCs. This TCR was sampled from a woman between 18 and 29 years old in good health. This sequence joins TRBV18 and TRBJ2-5; TRBD1 matches at 9 bases. CDR3 sequence (DNA): TGTGCCAGCTCACCCCTCGAAACAGGGGGCCGGGAGACCCAGTACTTC. Protein: CASSPLETGGRETQYF.